This T cell receptor beta chain was found in a study of T cell responses to AZD1222 COVID-19 vaccine listed by TCRdb under 2021. Regarding the complete study: TCR sequencing covered 233 trial participants: around 210 given two doses of AZD1222 and about 26 given two doses of MenACWY control vaccine. Trial participants were enrolled by age into 18-55, 56-69 and 70-plus year subgroups, with around 140, 26 and 57 TCR-sequenced participants respectively. The full study reports these points: Conclusions about previously exposed vaccinees were limited because only a handful of AZD1222 recipients were SARS-CoV-2 seropositive at baseline. Nearly half of unique spike-specific TCRs reportedly recognized epitopes outside regions mutated in the B.1.351 and B.1.1.7 variants. After two AZD1222 doses, spike-specific TCR breadth and depth were significantly higher than at day 0 and than in MenACWY recipients. Because no day 14 peak-response samples were available, repertoires were characterized only after the peak T cell response. In the small 56-69-year group, the increase in depth fell short of significance, most likely because of low power. The whole spike protein was spanned by vaccine-associated CD4 TCRs, and dominant responses were seen in regions 160-218 and 743-854. Most participants were white British and females outnumbered males, and the authors suggested that clonal diversity may have been underestimated.

The time point label here, explained by the study, means: baseline before first vaccination. This specimen's treatment or condition label, interpreted: meningococcal conjugate vaccine given as trial control. Vaccinee samples were obtained from the UK trials COV001 and COV002, which included a single-blind randomized controlled phase 2/3 trial of AZD1222 (ChAdOx1 nCoV-19) in healthy adults. For TCRbeta chain sequencing, PBMC samples from trial participants were taken at day 0 and at day 28 after the second dose. The CDR3 regions of human TCRbeta chains were analyzed by immunosequencing. The authors' pipeline ran thus. TCRs in the repertoires were compared against a reference library of SARS-CoV-2-specific TCRs that had been generated with the MIRA antigen-specificity platform. Breadth meant the fraction of unique TCRs that were SARS-CoV-2-associated, whereas depth meant the fraction of total T cells that were SARS-CoV-2-associated. Using the MIRA data, every spike-specific TCR was mapped to the spike region that the TCR reacted to and assigned to either a CD4 or a CD8 class. Log10-transformed breadth and depth values were compared by one-way ANOVA with Sidak's multiple comparisons tests. This is the immuneACCESS table as TCRdb keeps it, with only in-frame sequences that have V and J called. A part of the clones is gone; compared with another copy, unresolved V genes explain less than half, and the rest is unexplained. V and J calls and clone size are as listed in that table; D and trimming were resolved from the DNA. Within this sample are 100,000 to 150,000 clones, with 90% of them counted one time only. Less than 4.5% of the sample is held by the ten biggest clonotypes.

Concerning this clone: Its recognized antigen is unknown. Base qualities are not at hand, and no much larger clone is one base apart.

Taken from cysteine to phenylalanine, the CDR3 has 18 residues. The entry retains the CDR3 DNA only, 54 bases that are in frame from base 1. The germline V gene provides CDR1 MGHRA and CDR2 YSYEKL. The junction shows trimming of 6 bases on V and 0 bases on J, plus 23 bases between the germline ends. The chain was built from TRBV4-1 and TRBJ1-1; the D gene is unclear. Specimen: peripheral blood, collected on day 0 of MenACWY control vaccination. This receptor was obtained from an adult in good health. The DNA reads TGCGCCAGCAGGCCAATGTTCAGAAAGACCGAACTGAACACTGAAGCTTTCTTT. Its product reads: CASRPMFRKTELNTEAFF.